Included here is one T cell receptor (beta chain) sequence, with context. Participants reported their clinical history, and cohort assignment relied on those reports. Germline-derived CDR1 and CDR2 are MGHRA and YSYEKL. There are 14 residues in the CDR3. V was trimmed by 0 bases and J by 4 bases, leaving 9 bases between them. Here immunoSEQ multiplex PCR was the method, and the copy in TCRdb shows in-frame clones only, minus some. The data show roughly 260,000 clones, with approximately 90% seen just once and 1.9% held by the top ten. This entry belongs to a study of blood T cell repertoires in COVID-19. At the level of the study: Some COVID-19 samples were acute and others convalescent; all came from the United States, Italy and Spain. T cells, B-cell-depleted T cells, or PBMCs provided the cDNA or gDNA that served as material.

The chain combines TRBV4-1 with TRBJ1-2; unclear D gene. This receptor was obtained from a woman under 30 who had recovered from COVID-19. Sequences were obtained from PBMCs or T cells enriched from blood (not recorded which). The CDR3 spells CASSQDSGPYGYTF. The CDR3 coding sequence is TGCGCCAGCAGCCAAGATTCAGGCCCCTATGGCTACACCTTC.